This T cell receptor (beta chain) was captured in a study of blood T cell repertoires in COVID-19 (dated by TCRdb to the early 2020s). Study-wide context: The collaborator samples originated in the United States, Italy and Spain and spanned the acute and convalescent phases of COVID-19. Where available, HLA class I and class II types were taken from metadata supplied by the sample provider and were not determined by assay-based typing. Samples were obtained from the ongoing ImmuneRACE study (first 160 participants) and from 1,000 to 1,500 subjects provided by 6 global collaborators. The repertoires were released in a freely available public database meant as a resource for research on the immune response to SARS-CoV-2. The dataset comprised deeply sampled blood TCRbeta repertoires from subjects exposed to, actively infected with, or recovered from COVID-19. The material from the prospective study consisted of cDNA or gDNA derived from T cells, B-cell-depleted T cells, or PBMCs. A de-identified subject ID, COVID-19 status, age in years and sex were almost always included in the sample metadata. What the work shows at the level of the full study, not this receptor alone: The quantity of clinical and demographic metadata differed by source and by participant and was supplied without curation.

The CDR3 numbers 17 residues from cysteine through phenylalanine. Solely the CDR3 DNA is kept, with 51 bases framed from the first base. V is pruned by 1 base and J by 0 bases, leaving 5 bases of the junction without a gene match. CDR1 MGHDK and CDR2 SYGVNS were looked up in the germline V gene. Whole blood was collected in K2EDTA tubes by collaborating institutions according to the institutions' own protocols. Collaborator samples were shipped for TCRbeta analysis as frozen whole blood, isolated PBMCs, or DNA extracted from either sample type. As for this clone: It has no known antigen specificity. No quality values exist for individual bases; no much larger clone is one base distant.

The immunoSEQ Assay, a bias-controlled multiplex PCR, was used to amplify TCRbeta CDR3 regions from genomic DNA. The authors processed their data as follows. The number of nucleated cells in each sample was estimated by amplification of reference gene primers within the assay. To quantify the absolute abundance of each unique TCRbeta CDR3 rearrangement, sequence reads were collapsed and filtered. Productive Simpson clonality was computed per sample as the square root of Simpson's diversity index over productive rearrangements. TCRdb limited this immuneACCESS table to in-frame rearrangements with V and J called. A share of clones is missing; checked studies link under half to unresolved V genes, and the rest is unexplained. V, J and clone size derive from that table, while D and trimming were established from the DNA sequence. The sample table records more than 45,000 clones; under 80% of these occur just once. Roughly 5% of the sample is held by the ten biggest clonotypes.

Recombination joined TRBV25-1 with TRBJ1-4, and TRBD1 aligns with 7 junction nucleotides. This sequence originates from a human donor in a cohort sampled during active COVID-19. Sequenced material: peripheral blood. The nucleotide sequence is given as TGTGCCAGCAGTGAATTGGGGACAGCTGCAACTAATGAAAAACTGTTTTTT. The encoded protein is CASSELGTAATNEKLFF.